This note documents a single T cell receptor beta chain sequence. V was pared by 5 bases and J by 6 bases, with 6 bases of the junction left unmatched. Germline CDR1 MNHEY, CDR2 SMNVEV (reference sequence). This CDR3 is 13 amino acids long. The sample comes from a study of blood T cell repertoires in COVID-19. The overall study: COVID-19 samples collected from the United States, Italy and Spain covered acute and convalescent phases. The cDNA or gDNA used as material had been derived from T cells, B-cell-depleted T cells, or PBMCs.

In the authors' methods: Nucleated cell counts were estimated from reference gene primer amplification. Produced via immunoSEQ multiplex PCR; TCRdb's table is partial and in-frame only. Clone size and V and J calls were adopted from that table, with D and trimming inferred from the DNA. The repertoire holds approximately 110,000 clones, with 80% to 90% as singletons. This clonotype was sampled from an elderly woman with acute or convalescent COVID-19. The sequencing sample was made of peripheral blood. V usage is TRBV27 and J usage is TRBJ2-7; 8 nucleotides match TRBD1. The CDR3 DNA reads TGTGCCAGCAGTCCGCAGGGGGCTCCCGAGCAGTACTTC. This codes for CASSPQGAPEQYF.